Listed below are T cell receptor beta chains from one sample, sequenced in a study of response to subunit inactivated influenza vaccine. TCRdb re-analysed the RT-PCR reads in MiXCR, keeping a single row per CDR3 protein. The profile covers more than 450,000 distinct CDR3 sequences, with less than 10% appearing a single time and 10% to 15% taken by the ten largest. Sequenced material: PBMCs from blood, taken around 25 months after vaccination. The receptors were gathered from a man aged 50 to 69 who received an inactivated influenza vaccine. Each CDR3 is given with its conserved first and last residue. D genes are given only for firm matches. Clone sizes are given selectively: once, few, many, or a class where the clone is expanded.

clone_size: few
j_call: TRBJ2-7
v_call: TRBV10-3
d_call: NA
cdr3_aa: CAISPLGYEQYF
cdr3_nt: TGTGCCATCAGTCCATTAGGCTACGAGCAGTACTTC

clone_size: NA
j_call: TRBJ1-5
v_call: TRBV20-1
d_call: NA
cdr3_aa: CSATDMVRGSNQPQHF
cdr3_nt: TGCAGTGCTACCGACATGGTGAGGGGGAGCAATCAGCCCCAGCATTTT

clone_size: NA
j_call: TRBJ1-6
v_call: TRBV7-2
d_call: NA
cdr3_aa: CASSLAESSRGSPLHF
cdr3_nt: TGTGCCAGCAGCTTAGCGGAGTCTTCCCGGGGTTCACCCCTCCACTTT

clone_size: NA
j_call: TRBJ2-1
v_call: TRBV9
d_call: NA
cdr3_aa: CASSVGRRSSYNEQFF
cdr3_nt: TGTGCCAGCAGCGTAGGGAGGCGAAGCTCCTACAATGAGCAGTTCTTC

clone_size: NA
j_call: TRBJ1-5
v_call: TRBV3-1
d_call: NA
cdr3_aa: CASSLGQNYQPQHF
cdr3_nt: TGTGCCAGCAGCCTCGGACAGAATTATCAGCCCCAGCATTTT

clone_size: many
j_call: TRBJ1-3
v_call: TRBV11-2
d_call: NA
cdr3_aa: CASSGLGTQNLSGNTIYF
cdr3_nt: TGTGCCAGCAGCGGACTGGGGACGCAGAACCTCTCTGGAAACACCATATATTTT

clone_size: few
j_call: TRBJ1-1
v_call: TRBV20-1
d_call: NA
cdr3_aa: CSARLGLLNTEAFF
cdr3_nt: TGCAGTGCTAGATTGGGACTGTTGAACACTGAAGCTTTCTTT

clone_size: few
j_call: TRBJ2-1
v_call: TRBV29-1
d_call: NA
cdr3_aa: CSVETLGRNEQFF
cdr3_nt: TGCAGCGTTGAAACTCTAGGCCGCAATGAGCAGTTCTTC

clone_size: NA
j_call: TRBJ1-1
v_call: TRBV4-3
d_call: NA
cdr3_aa: CASSHRTGVKAFF
cdr3_nt: TGCGCCAGCAGCCACCGGACGGGGGTAAAAGCTTTCTTT

clone_size: NA
j_call: TRBJ2-7
v_call: TRBV20-1
d_call: TRBD2
cdr3_aa: CSARTRGRLAEPYEQYF
cdr3_nt: TGCAGTGCTAGAACACGAGGCCGTCTAGCGGAGCCCTACGAGCAGTACTTC

clone_size: many
j_call: TRBJ1-2
v_call: TRBV12-3/TRBV12-4
d_call: TRBD1
cdr3_aa: CASSLGTGGVYGYTF
cdr3_nt: TGTGCCAGCAGCTTGGGGACAGGGGGTGTCTATGGCTACACCTTC

clone_size: few
j_call: TRBJ1-2
v_call: TRBV18
d_call: NA
cdr3_aa: CASSPDSVGGYTF
cdr3_nt: TGTGCCAGCTCACCCGACAGCGTTGGGGGCTACACCTTC

clone_size: many
j_call: TRBJ2-5
v_call: TRBV12-3/TRBV12-4
d_call: NA
cdr3_aa: CASSLSGGGQETQYF
cdr3_nt: TGTGCCAGCAGTTTGAGTGGGGGCGGCCAAGAGACCCAGTACTTC

clone_size: NA
j_call: TRBJ2-3
v_call: TRBV7-2
d_call: NA
cdr3_aa: CASSPQISTDTQYF
cdr3_nt: TGTGCCAGCAGTCCACAAATTAGCACAGATACGCAGTATTTT

clone_size: many
j_call: TRBJ2-5
v_call: TRBV5-1
d_call: NA
cdr3_aa: CASSLEQIGETQYF
cdr3_nt: TGCGCCAGCAGCTTGGAACAGATTGGGGAGACCCAGTACTTC

clone_size: many
j_call: TRBJ2-2
v_call: TRBV7-6
d_call: TRBD2
cdr3_aa: CASSKGLAGDHTGELFF
cdr3_nt: TGTGCCAGCAGCAAGGGACTAGCGGGGGACCACACCGGGGAGCTGTTTTTT

clone_size: few
j_call: TRBJ2-1
v_call: TRBV7-8
d_call: NA
cdr3_aa: CASSLGSPEQFF
cdr3_nt: TGTGCCAGCAGCTTAGGCAGCCCTGAGCAGTTCTTC

clone_size: NA
j_call: TRBJ2-3
v_call: TRBV10-3
d_call: NA
cdr3_aa: CAISAQYQPGDTQYF
cdr3_nt: TGTGCCATCAGTGCCCAGTACCAGCCAGGAGATACGCAGTATTTT

clone_size: many
j_call: TRBJ1-1
v_call: TRBV20-1
d_call: TRBD1
cdr3_aa: CSASRDRGWNTEAFF
cdr3_nt: TGCAGTGCTAGCCGGGACAGGGGGTGGAACACTGAAGCTTTCTTT

clone_size: many
j_call: TRBJ2-2
v_call: TRBV5-1
d_call: NA
cdr3_aa: CASSLAQYTGELFF
cdr3_nt: TGCGCCAGCAGCTTGGCGCAGTACACCGGGGAGCTGTTTTTT

clone_size: NA
j_call: TRBJ1-2
v_call: TRBV6-1
d_call: NA
cdr3_aa: CASSSPEGLYGYTF
cdr3_nt: TGTGCCAGCTCCTCCCCGGAGGGGCTTTATGGCTACACCTTC

clone_size: many
j_call: TRBJ2-1
v_call: TRBV28
d_call: NA
cdr3_aa: CASSSAGASYNEQFF
cdr3_nt: TGTGCCAGCAGTTCGGCGGGGGCTTCCTACAATGAGCAGTTCTTC

clone_size: NA
j_call: TRBJ2-4
v_call: TRBV5-1
d_call: NA
cdr3_aa: CASSVLRAEGDIQYF
cdr3_nt: TGCGCCAGCAGCGTACTCCGGGCTGAGGGGGACATTCAGTACTTC

clone_size: many
j_call: TRBJ2-4
v_call: TRBV11-2
d_call: NA
cdr3_aa: CASSLVGQGRAKNIQYF
cdr3_nt: TGTGCCAGCAGCTTAGTTGGGCAGGGGAGAGCCAAAAACATTCAGTACTTC

clone_size: many
j_call: TRBJ2-3
v_call: TRBV7-2
d_call: TRBD2
cdr3_aa: CASSSRDGRDTQYF
cdr3_nt: TGTGCCAGCAGCAGCCGGGACGGGAGGGATACGCAGTATTTT

clone_size: many
j_call: TRBJ2-1
v_call: TRBV12-3/TRBV12-4
d_call: TRBD1
cdr3_aa: CASSQTGGSYNEQFF
cdr3_nt: TGTGCCAGCAGCCAGACAGGGGGCTCCTACAATGAGCAGTTCTTC

clone_size: NA
j_call: TRBJ2-5
v_call: TRBV9
d_call: NA
cdr3_aa: CASSVEALGGTQYF
cdr3_nt: TGTGCCAGCAGCGTAGAAGCCCTGGGAGGGACCCAGTACTTC

clone_size: few
j_call: TRBJ1-2
v_call: TRBV18
d_call: NA
cdr3_aa: CASSPSENYGYTF
cdr3_nt: TGTGCCAGCTCACCATCCGAAAACTATGGCTACACCTTC

clone_size: many
j_call: TRBJ1-1
v_call: TRBV5-5
d_call: TRBD1
cdr3_aa: CASSTIISRDRKAFF
cdr3_nt: TGTGCCAGCAGCACGATCATTTCCCGGGACAGAAAAGCTTTCTTT

clone_size: many
j_call: TRBJ2-1
v_call: TRBV5-1
d_call: TRBD2
cdr3_aa: CASSPGPSGEYNEQFF
cdr3_nt: TGCGCCAGCAGCCCCGGGCCTAGCGGGGAATACAATGAGCAGTTCTTC

clone_size: many
j_call: TRBJ2-4
v_call: TRBV9
d_call: TRBD2
cdr3_aa: CASSDRRRTSGVPAKNIQYF
cdr3_nt: TGTGCCAGCAGCGACCGACGCCGGACTAGCGGGGTACCCGCCAAAAACATTCAGTACTTC

clone_size: few
j_call: TRBJ1-5
v_call: TRBV20-1
d_call: NA
cdr3_aa: CSARRFGQPQHF
cdr3_nt: TGCAGTGCTAGAAGGTTCGGTCAGCCCCAGCATTTT

clone_size: NA
j_call: TRBJ2-7
v_call: TRBV5-1
d_call: TRBD2
cdr3_aa: CASTLSSGSINEQYF
cdr3_nt: TGCGCCAGCACCTTATCTAGCGGGAGCATTAATGAGCAGTACTTC

clone_size: NA
j_call: TRBJ2-5
v_call: TRBV4-3
d_call: NA
cdr3_aa: CASSQDLRGQETQYF
cdr3_nt: TGCGCCAGCAGCCAAGATTTGAGAGGGCAAGAGACCCAGTACTTC

clone_size: NA
j_call: TRBJ2-3
v_call: TRBV27
d_call: NA
cdr3_aa: CASTFSSSSTDTQYF
cdr3_nt: TGTGCCAGCACCTTCTCTAGCTCTAGCACAGATACGCAGTATTTT

clone_size: NA
j_call: TRBJ1-1
v_call: TRBV13
d_call: NA
cdr3_aa: CASSFRIMYTEAFF
cdr3_nt: TGTGCCAGCAGCTTTAGAATTATGTACACTGAAGCTTTCTTT

clone_size: few
j_call: TRBJ1-1
v_call: TRBV3-1
d_call: NA
cdr3_aa: CASSQDPASEAFF
cdr3_nt: TGTGCCAGCAGCCAAGATCCGGCCTCTGAAGCTTTCTTT

clone_size: many
j_call: TRBJ2-1
v_call: TRBV6-1
d_call: TRBD2
cdr3_aa: CASSGLRGVSYNEQFF
cdr3_nt: TGTGCCAGCAGCGGACTACGGGGGGTCTCCTACAATGAGCAGTTCTTC

clone_size: many
j_call: TRBJ1-2
v_call: TRBV18
d_call: NA
cdr3_aa: CASSPNGYYGYTF
cdr3_nt: TGTGCCAGCTCACCGAACGGATACTATGGCTACACCTTC

clone_size: few
j_call: TRBJ1-6
v_call: TRBV6-1
d_call: NA
cdr3_aa: CASRRGNSPLHF
cdr3_nt: TGTGCCAGCAGAAGGGGAAATTCACCCCTCCACTTT

clone_size: few
j_call: TRBJ1-5
v_call: TRBV27
d_call: NA
cdr3_aa: CASSNRSNQPQHF
cdr3_nt: TGTGCCAGCAGTAACCGTAGCAATCAGCCCCAGCATTTT

clone_size: few
j_call: TRBJ1-6
v_call: TRBV5-6
d_call: TRBD1
cdr3_aa: CASSFRQGRLNSPLHF
cdr3_nt: TGTGCCAGCAGCTTCAGACAGGGGCGCCTTAATTCACCCCTCCACTTT

clone_size: few
j_call: TRBJ2-7
v_call: TRBV2
d_call: NA
cdr3_aa: CASSEALTAYEQYF
cdr3_nt: TGTGCCAGCAGTGAAGCGCTGACAGCCTACGAGCAGTACTTC

clone_size: few
j_call: TRBJ2-6
v_call: TRBV28
d_call: NA
cdr3_aa: CASRGYGSGANVLTF
cdr3_nt: TGTGCCAGCAGGGGTTACGGCTCTGGGGCCAACGTCCTGACTTTC

clone_size: few
j_call: TRBJ2-7
v_call: TRBV15
d_call: TRBD1
cdr3_aa: CATSGFPGQGSGEQYF
cdr3_nt: TGTGCCACCAGCGGTTTTCCGGGACAGGGGTCGGGCGAGCAGTACTTC

clone_size: few
j_call: TRBJ2-3
v_call: TRBV10-3
d_call: NA
cdr3_aa: CAISGLTGTTDTQYF
cdr3_nt: TGTGCCATCAGTGGACTAACGGGAACCACAGATACGCAGTATTTT

clone_size: many
j_call: TRBJ1-5
v_call: TRBV20-1
d_call: NA
cdr3_aa: CSARRPYSNQPQHF
cdr3_nt: TGCAGTGCTAGGAGACCGTATAGCAATCAGCCCCAGCATTTT

clone_size: many
j_call: TRBJ2-7
v_call: TRBV4-1
d_call: TRBD2
cdr3_aa: CASSQSGLAGAMEQYF
cdr3_nt: TGCGCCAGCAGCCAATCGGGACTAGCGGGAGCCATGGAGCAGTACTTC

clone_size: many
j_call: TRBJ2-5
v_call: TRBV20-1
d_call: NA
cdr3_aa: CSARDQQGSRETQYF
cdr3_nt: TGCAGTGCTAGAGATCAGCAGGGGTCGAGAGAGACCCAGTACTTC

clone_size: NA
j_call: TRBJ2-3
v_call: TRBV24-1
d_call: NA
cdr3_aa: CATSDLPSGTSTDTQYF
cdr3_nt: TGTGCCACCAGTGATTTGCCGTCGGGGACCAGCACAGATACGCAGTATTTT

clone_size: few
j_call: TRBJ1-2
v_call: TRBV15
d_call: NA
cdr3_aa: CATSRDQYGYTF
cdr3_nt: TGTGCCACCAGCAGAGACCAGTATGGCTACACCTTC

clone_size: NA
j_call: TRBJ2-7
v_call: TRBV5-1
d_call: TRBD2
cdr3_aa: CASSGSSGSYEQYF
cdr3_nt: TGCGCCAGCAGCGGTTCTAGCGGCTCCTACGAGCAGTACTTC

clone_size: many
j_call: TRBJ2-1
v_call: TRBV13
d_call: TRBD2
cdr3_aa: CASSPLTSGAYNEQFF
cdr3_nt: TGTGCCAGCAGCCCCCTGACTAGCGGGGCCTACAATGAGCAGTTCTTC

clone_size: many
j_call: TRBJ2-1
v_call: TRBV20-1
d_call: TRBD2
cdr3_aa: CSANVFREGSLGRNEQFF
cdr3_nt: TGCAGTGCGAATGTGTTCAGGGAGGGGAGTTTGGGCAGGAATGAGCAGTTCTTC

clone_size: NA
j_call: TRBJ2-5
v_call: TRBV28
d_call: TRBD2
cdr3_aa: CASGTSGFQETQYF
cdr3_nt: TGTGCCAGCGGGACTAGCGGATTCCAAGAGACCCAGTACTTC

clone_size: many
j_call: TRBJ1-5
v_call: TRBV5-6
d_call: TRBD1
cdr3_aa: CASSSDRGNQPQHF
cdr3_nt: TGTGCCAGCAGCTCGGACAGGGGGAATCAGCCCCAGCATTTT

clone_size: many
j_call: TRBJ2-1
v_call: TRBV7-9
d_call: NA
cdr3_aa: CASSLGAYNEQFF
cdr3_nt: TGTGCCAGCAGCTTAGGCGCATACAATGAGCAGTTCTTC

clone_size: many
j_call: TRBJ2-5
v_call: TRBV20-1
d_call: TRBD2
cdr3_aa: CSASPSGGPGTQYF
cdr3_nt: TGCAGTGCTAGTCCCAGCGGGGGGCCTGGGACCCAGTACTTC